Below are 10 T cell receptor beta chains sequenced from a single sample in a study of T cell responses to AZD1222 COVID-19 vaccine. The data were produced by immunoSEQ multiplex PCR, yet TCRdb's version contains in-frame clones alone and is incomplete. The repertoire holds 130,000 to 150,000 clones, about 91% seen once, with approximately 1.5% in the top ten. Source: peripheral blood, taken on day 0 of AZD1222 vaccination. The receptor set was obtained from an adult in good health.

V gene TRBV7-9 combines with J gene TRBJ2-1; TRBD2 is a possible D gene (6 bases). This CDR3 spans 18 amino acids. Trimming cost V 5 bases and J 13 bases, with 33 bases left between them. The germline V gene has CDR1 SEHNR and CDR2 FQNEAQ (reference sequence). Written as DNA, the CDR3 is TGTGCCAGCAGCCCCGGACCGGGGGACGTCACGTTCAGGTTTTTCCAGTTCTTC. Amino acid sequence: CASSPGPGDVTFRFFQFF.

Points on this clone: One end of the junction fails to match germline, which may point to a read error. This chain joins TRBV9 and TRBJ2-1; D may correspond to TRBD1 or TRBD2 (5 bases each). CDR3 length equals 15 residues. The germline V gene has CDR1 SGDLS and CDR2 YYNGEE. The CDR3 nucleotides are TGTGCTAGCAGCCCCCGAGGGCAGGGTAGCATTGAGCAGTTCTTC. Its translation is CASSPRGQGSIEQFF.

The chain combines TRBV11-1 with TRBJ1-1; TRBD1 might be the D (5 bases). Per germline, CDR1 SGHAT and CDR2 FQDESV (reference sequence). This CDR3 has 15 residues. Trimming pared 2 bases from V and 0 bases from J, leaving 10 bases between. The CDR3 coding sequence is TGTGCCAGCAGCTTATATCCAGGGATGAACACTGAAGCTTTCTTT. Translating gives CASSLYPGMNTEAFF.

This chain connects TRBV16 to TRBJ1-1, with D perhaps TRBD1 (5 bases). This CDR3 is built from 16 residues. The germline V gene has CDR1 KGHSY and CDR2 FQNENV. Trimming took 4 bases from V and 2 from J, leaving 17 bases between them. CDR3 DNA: TGTGCCAGCAGCCTGAAAAAGTCGGGGCTTAACACTGAAGCTTTCTTT. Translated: CASSLKKSGLNTEAFF.

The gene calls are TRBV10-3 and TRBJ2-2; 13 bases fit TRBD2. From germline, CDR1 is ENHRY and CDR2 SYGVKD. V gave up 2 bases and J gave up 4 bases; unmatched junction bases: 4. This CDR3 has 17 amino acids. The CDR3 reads CAISEGLAGVGTGELFF. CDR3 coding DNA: TGTGCCATCAGTGAGGGACTAGCGGGAGTCGGCACCGGGGAGCTGTTTTTT.

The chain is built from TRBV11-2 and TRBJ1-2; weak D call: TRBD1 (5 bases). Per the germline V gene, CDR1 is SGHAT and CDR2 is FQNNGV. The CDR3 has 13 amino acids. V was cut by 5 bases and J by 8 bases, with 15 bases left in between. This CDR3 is CASSPFGARGYTF. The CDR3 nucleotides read TGTGCCAGCAGCCCATTTGGGGCCCGCGGCTACACCTTC.

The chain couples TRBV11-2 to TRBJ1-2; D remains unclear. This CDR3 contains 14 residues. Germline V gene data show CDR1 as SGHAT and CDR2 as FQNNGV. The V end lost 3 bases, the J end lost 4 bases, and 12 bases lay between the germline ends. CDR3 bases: TGTGCCAGCAGCTTTTCGGTGGCCAGCTATGGCTACACCTTC. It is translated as CASSFSVASYGYTF. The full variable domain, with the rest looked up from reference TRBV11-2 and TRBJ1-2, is EAGVAQSPRYKIIEKRQSVAFWCNPISGHATLYWYQQILGQGPKLLIQFQNNGVVDDSQLPKDRFSAERLKGVDSTLKIQPAKLEDSAVYLCASSFSVASYGYTFGSGTRLTVV.

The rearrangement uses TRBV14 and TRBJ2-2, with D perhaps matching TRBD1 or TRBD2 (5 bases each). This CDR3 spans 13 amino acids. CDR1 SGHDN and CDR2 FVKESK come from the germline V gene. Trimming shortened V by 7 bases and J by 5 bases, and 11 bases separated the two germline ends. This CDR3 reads CASIRWGTGELFF. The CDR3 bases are TGTGCCAGCATACGCTGGGGGACCGGGGAGCTGTTTTTT.

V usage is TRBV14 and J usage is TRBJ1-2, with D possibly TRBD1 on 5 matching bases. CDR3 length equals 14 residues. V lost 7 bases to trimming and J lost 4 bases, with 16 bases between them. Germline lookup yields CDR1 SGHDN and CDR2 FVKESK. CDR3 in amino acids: CASNQDRRGYGYTF. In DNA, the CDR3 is TGTGCCAGCAACCAGGACCGGAGGGGCTATGGCTACACCTTC.

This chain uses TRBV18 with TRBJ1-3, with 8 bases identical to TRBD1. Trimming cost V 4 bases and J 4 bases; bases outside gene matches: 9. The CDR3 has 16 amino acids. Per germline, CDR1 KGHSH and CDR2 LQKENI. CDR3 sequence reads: CASSRGQGSSGNTIYF. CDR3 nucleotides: TGTGCCAGCTCACGCGGACAGGGAAGTTCCGGAAACACCATATATTTT.